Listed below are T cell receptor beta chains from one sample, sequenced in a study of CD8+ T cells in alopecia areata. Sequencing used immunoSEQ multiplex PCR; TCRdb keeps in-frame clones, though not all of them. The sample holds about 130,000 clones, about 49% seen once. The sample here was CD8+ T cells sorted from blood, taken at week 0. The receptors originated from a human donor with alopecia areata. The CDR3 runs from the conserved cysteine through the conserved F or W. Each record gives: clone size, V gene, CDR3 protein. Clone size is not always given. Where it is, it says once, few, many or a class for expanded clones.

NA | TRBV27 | CASTPTGGGTEAFF
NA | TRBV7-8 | CASSLLAGEGEQFF
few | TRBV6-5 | CASTQGGAIYNEQFF
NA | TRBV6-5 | CASSYSGDSNQPQHF
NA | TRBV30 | CALAWSGYTF
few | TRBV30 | CAWGYGVSYEQYF
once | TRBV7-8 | CASSSIVGEMNTEAFF
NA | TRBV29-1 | CSVYTGQANEKLFF
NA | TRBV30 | CAWSDRGTGELFF
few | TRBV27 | CASSLEQGPYNEQFF
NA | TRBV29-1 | CSVPGLTSSGELFF
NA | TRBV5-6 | CASSWGTSGELFF
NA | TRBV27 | CASSFSGANVLTF
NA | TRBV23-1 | CASSHGQSSYEQYF
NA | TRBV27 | CASSFQGSSTEAFF
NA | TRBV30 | CAWSLTRRDYEQYF
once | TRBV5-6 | CASSLGGISNQPQHF
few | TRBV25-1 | CASSEGFGDTQYF
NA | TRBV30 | CAWSPGGGGDEAFF
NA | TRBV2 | CASSEAGGIQETQYF
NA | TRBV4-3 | CASSPQLVIYGYTF